The rows below give T cell receptor beta chains drawn from one sample of a study of T cell responses to AZD1222 COVID-19 vaccine. Using immunoSEQ multiplex PCR, the repertoire was profiled, and TCRdb retains in-frame clones only, with some absent. The table includes about 88,000 clones, less than 90% detected once. The material sequenced was peripheral blood, taken 28 days after the second AZD1222 dose. These receptors originate from an adult who received the AZD1222 COVID-19 vaccine. CDR3s include the opening cysteine and the closing phenylalanine or tryptophan. D genes are given only for firm matches. Rows give clone size only sometimes, using once, few, many, or a class for an expanded clone.

j_gene: TRBJ2-1; v_gene: TRBV5-8; d_gene: NA; abundance: NA; CDR3nt: TGTGCCAGCAGCTTGGTCCGTGGCGATGAGCAGTTCTTC; CDR3aa: CASSLVRGDEQFF
j_gene: TRBJ2-7; v_gene: TRBV21-1; d_gene: NA; abundance: NA; CDR3nt: TGTGCCAGCAGCAGAGACCCACTAGCGGGGGCCCACGAGCAGTACTTC; CDR3aa: CASSRDPLAGAHEQYF
j_gene: TRBJ2-2; v_gene: TRBV7-3; d_gene: NA; abundance: NA; CDR3nt: TGTGCCAGCAGCCCGTCGACGGATACCGGGGAGCTGTTTTTT; CDR3aa: CASSPSTDTGELFF
j_gene: TRBJ2-7; v_gene: TRBV11-2; d_gene: NA; abundance: NA; CDR3nt: TGTGCCAGCAGCTTATTCTCCTACGAGCAGTACTTC; CDR3aa: CASSLFSYEQYF
j_gene: TRBJ1-6; v_gene: TRBV11-2; d_gene: NA; abundance: NA; CDR3nt: TGTGCCAGCAGCTCGACCTACTATAATTCACCCCTCCACTTT; CDR3aa: CASSSTYYNSPLHF
j_gene: TRBJ1-5; v_gene: TRBV11-2; d_gene: NA; abundance: NA; CDR3nt: TGTGCCAGCAGCTTAGGACAGAGGAGCAAGCCCCAGCATTTT; CDR3aa: CASSLGQRSKPQHF
j_gene: TRBJ1-1; v_gene: TRBV5-8; d_gene: TRBD1; abundance: NA; CDR3nt: TGTGCCAGCAGCTTTGGACAGGTGGGAGCTTTCTTT; CDR3aa: CASSFGQVGAFF
j_gene: TRBJ1-1; v_gene: TRBV19; d_gene: NA; abundance: NA; CDR3nt: TGTGCCAGCCAAGACAGGTTGAACACTGAAGCTTTCTTT; CDR3aa: CASQDRLNTEAFF
j_gene: TRBJ1-2; v_gene: TRBV7-9; d_gene: NA; abundance: NA; CDR3nt: TGTGCCAGCAGCTTAGGTCATGGTCAGAATTATGGCTACACCTTC; CDR3aa: CASSLGHGQNYGYTF
j_gene: TRBJ2-1; v_gene: TRBV5-1; d_gene: TRBD1; abundance: NA; CDR3nt: TGCGCCAGCAGCTTGCTGACAGGGGGGACTACAGTTGAGCAGTTCTTC; CDR3aa: CASSLLTGGTTVEQFF
j_gene: TRBJ2-7; v_gene: TRBV20-1; d_gene: NA; abundance: NA; CDR3nt: TGCAGTGCTAGTGCGGAGGGCCCCTACGAGCAGTACTTC; CDR3aa: CSASAEGPYEQYF
j_gene: TRBJ2-5; v_gene: TRBV10-2; d_gene: NA; abundance: NA; CDR3nt: TGCGCCAGCAGTGTAAGGGGCCGAGAGACCCAGTACTTC; CDR3aa: CASSVRGRETQYF
j_gene: TRBJ1-2; v_gene: TRBV6-6; d_gene: TRBD1; abundance: once; CDR3nt: TGTGCCAGCAGCCGAGGACAGGGCGGCTATGGCTACACCTTC; CDR3aa: CASSRGQGGYGYTF
j_gene: TRBJ1-4; v_gene: TRBV28; d_gene: TRBD1; abundance: NA; CDR3nt: TGTGCCAGCAGTCAAAGGGGACAGGGGGCAACTAATGAAAAACTGTTTTTT; CDR3aa: CASSQRGQGATNEKLFF
j_gene: TRBJ1-5; v_gene: TRBV6-2/TRBV6-3; d_gene: NA; abundance: NA; CDR3nt: TGTGCCAGCAGTTACCAGGGTCGAGCCCAGCATTTT; CDR3aa: CASSYQGRAQHF
j_gene: TRBJ2-1; v_gene: TRBV5-1; d_gene: TRBD2; abundance: once; CDR3nt: TGCGCCAGCAGCTTGCAACTAGCGCAAAACTCCTACAATGAGCAGTTCTTC; CDR3aa: CASSLQLAQNSYNEQFF
j_gene: TRBJ2-7; v_gene: TRBV6-6; d_gene: TRBD1; abundance: NA; CDR3nt: TGTGCCAGCACCGAGACAGGGGTCGGGTACGAGCAGTACTTC; CDR3aa: CASTETGVGYEQYF
j_gene: TRBJ1-2; v_gene: TRBV3-1/TRBV3-2; d_gene: TRBD1; abundance: NA; CDR3nt: TGTGCCAGCAGCCAAGGAGGGGGCCCCTATGGCTACACCTTC; CDR3aa: CASSQGGGPYGYTF
j_gene: TRBJ2-5; v_gene: TRBV19; d_gene: TRBD1; abundance: NA; CDR3nt: TGTGCCAGTAGTGCAGGGGGCGCCGGGGAGACCCAGTACTTC; CDR3aa: CASSAGGAGETQYF
j_gene: TRBJ2-3; v_gene: TRBV7-2; d_gene: TRBD1; abundance: few; CDR3nt: TGTGCCAGCAGCTTAGGAGGGACAGGGGATACGCAGTATTTT; CDR3aa: CASSLGGTGDTQYF
j_gene: TRBJ2-2; v_gene: TRBV5-1; d_gene: TRBD1; abundance: NA; CDR3nt: TGCGCCAGCAGCTGGGGCGGGACAGGAACCGGGGAGCTGTTTTTT; CDR3aa: CASSWGGTGTGELFF
j_gene: TRBJ2-3; v_gene: TRBV7-8; d_gene: TRBD2; abundance: NA; CDR3nt: TGTGCCAGCAGCTTAGCAGCGGGGGATACGCAGTATTTT; CDR3aa: CASSLAAGDTQYF
j_gene: TRBJ1-5; v_gene: TRBV18; d_gene: NA; abundance: few; CDR3nt: TGTGCCAGCTCACCCCGGGACTTCCCGTCGGAGCCCCAGCATTTT; CDR3aa: CASSPRDFPSEPQHF
j_gene: TRBJ1-6; v_gene: TRBV3-1/TRBV3-2; d_gene: NA; abundance: NA; CDR3nt: TGTGCCAGCAGCCCCGTGGGTAGTAATTCACCCCTCCACTTT; CDR3aa: CASSPVGSNSPLHF
j_gene: TRBJ2-1; v_gene: TRBV2; d_gene: TRBD2; abundance: NA; CDR3nt: TGTGCCAGCAGGGGGGTAGCGGGACCCTACAATGAGCAGTTCTTC; CDR3aa: CASRGVAGPYNEQFF
j_gene: TRBJ1-2; v_gene: TRBV5-4; d_gene: NA; abundance: NA; CDR3nt: TGTGCCAGCAGCTGGGTGACCTCCGGCGACTATGGCTACACCTTC; CDR3aa: CASSWVTSGDYGYTF
j_gene: TRBJ2-2; v_gene: TRBV3-1/TRBV3-2; d_gene: TRBD1; abundance: NA; CDR3nt: TGTGCCAGCAGCCTTGGGACAGGGGCCACCGGGGAGCTGTTTTTT; CDR3aa: CASSLGTGATGELFF
j_gene: TRBJ1-3; v_gene: TRBV12-5; d_gene: NA; abundance: NA; CDR3nt: TGTGCTAGTGGGAGCTCTGGAAACACCATATATTTT; CDR3aa: CASGSSGNTIYF
j_gene: TRBJ1-2; v_gene: TRBV19; d_gene: NA; abundance: NA; CDR3nt: TGTGCCAGTAGGCAGCAGGTTGGGCCACTGACCTTC; CDR3aa: CASRQQVGPLTF
j_gene: TRBJ2-7; v_gene: TRBV25-1; d_gene: NA; abundance: NA; CDR3nt: TGTGCCAGCAGTTCAGGACGGGTCCAGTACTTC; CDR3aa: CASSSGRVQYF
j_gene: TRBJ2-5; v_gene: TRBV27; d_gene: NA; abundance: NA; CDR3nt: TGTGCCAGCAGTCCCCGAAGGGGAGAGACCCAGTACTTC; CDR3aa: CASSPRRGETQYF
j_gene: TRBJ1-3; v_gene: TRBV23-1; d_gene: NA; abundance: NA; CDR3nt: TGCGCCAGCAGCCTCAATCACCTGACAGGAGCTGGAAACACCATATATTTT; CDR3aa: CASSLNHLTGAGNTIYF
j_gene: TRBJ2-2; v_gene: TRBV5-1; d_gene: NA; abundance: few; CDR3nt: TGCGCCAGCAGCTTGGGCGACACCGGGGAGCTGTTTTTT; CDR3aa: CASSLGDTGELFF
j_gene: TRBJ1-1; v_gene: TRBV5-1; d_gene: NA; abundance: NA; CDR3nt: TGCGCCAGCAGCCCCTGGACAGCTGAGAACACTGAAGCTTTCTTT; CDR3aa: CASSPWTAENTEAFF
j_gene: TRBJ2-5; v_gene: TRBV7-2; d_gene: TRBD2; abundance: NA; CDR3nt: TGTGCCAGCAGCTTGGGCGGGGGAAAGACCCAGTACTTC; CDR3aa: CASSLGGGKTQYF
j_gene: TRBJ2-7; v_gene: TRBV27; d_gene: TRBD2; abundance: NA; CDR3nt: TGTGCCAGCAGTTTGACTAGCGGGGGGCGTGGCTCCTACGAGCAGTACTTC; CDR3aa: CASSLTSGGRGSYEQYF
j_gene: TRBJ1-4; v_gene: TRBV15; d_gene: NA; abundance: NA; CDR3nt: TGTGCCACCAGCAGCCCAGGGAGTGAAAAACTGTTTTTT; CDR3aa: CATSSPGSEKLFF
j_gene: TRBJ2-7; v_gene: TRBV6-1; d_gene: TRBD1; abundance: once; CDR3nt: TGTGCCAGCACCCAGGGGGCTAGCAAGTACGAGCAGTACTTC; CDR3aa: CASTQGASKYEQYF
j_gene: TRBJ1-6; v_gene: TRBV3-1/TRBV3-2; d_gene: NA; abundance: once; CDR3nt: TGTGCCAGCAGCCAAGGGGACTCCCGGGGGTATTCACCCCTCCACTTT; CDR3aa: CASSQGDSRGYSPLHF
j_gene: TRBJ2-5; v_gene: TRBV5-4; d_gene: TRBD2; abundance: NA; CDR3nt: TGTGCCAGCAGCCGAGCGGGGGGCTCAGCGAAGACCCAGTACTTC; CDR3aa: CASSRAGGSAKTQYF
j_gene: TRBJ1-5; v_gene: TRBV12-3/TRBV12-4; d_gene: NA; abundance: NA; CDR3nt: TGTGCCAGCAGTCCAAGTGGGAGGCCCCAGCATTTT; CDR3aa: CASSPSGRPQHF